The clone carrying this T cell receptor (beta chain) was observed a few times. Arm-PCR of CDR3 regions with iRepertoire HTBI primers generated TCR beta libraries. MiXCR, applied by TCRdb to the multiplex PCR reads, yields one record per CDR3 protein. Of about 290,000 distinct CDR3 sequences listed, roughly a fifth are singletons. The record originates from a study of regulatory T cells in long-lasting Graves disease. Time point indicated: persistent/refractory GD, antithyroid drugs over 5 years with positive TRAb. The TCR library was prepared using RNA isolated from PBMCs. CDR3 length equals 16 residues. The germline V gene has CDR1 MDHEN and CDR2 SYDVKM. V gave up 5 bases and J gave up 4 bases, with 21 bases separating them.

The source is a female donor with Graves disease. This chain connects TRBV28 to TRBJ2-7; D gene uncertain. Sequencing was performed on peripheral blood mononuclear cells (PBMCs), taken when the disease was refractory, from a patient treated with antithyroid drugs. The CDR3, as DNA: TGTGCCAGCAGTGGGGTTGCGGAACTTCCCCGGTACGAGCAGTACTTC. Protein product: CASSGVAELPRYEQYF.